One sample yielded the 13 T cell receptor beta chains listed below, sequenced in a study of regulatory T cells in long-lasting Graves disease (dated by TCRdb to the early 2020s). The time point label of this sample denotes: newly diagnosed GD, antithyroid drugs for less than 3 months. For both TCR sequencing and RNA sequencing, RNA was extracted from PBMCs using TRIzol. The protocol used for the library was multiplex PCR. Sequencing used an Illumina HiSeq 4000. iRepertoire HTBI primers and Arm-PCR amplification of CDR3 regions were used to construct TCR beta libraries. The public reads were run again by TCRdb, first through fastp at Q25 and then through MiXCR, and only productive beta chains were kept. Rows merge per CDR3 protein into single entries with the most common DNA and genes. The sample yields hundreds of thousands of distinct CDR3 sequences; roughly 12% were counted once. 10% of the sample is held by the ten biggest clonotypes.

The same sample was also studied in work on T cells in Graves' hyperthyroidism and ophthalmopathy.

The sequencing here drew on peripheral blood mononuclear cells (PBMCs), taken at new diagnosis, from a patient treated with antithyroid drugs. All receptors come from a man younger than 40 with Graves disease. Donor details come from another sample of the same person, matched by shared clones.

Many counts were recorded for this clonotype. The CDR3 loop is CSATPWIPGATRNYGYTF. The CDR3 coding sequence is TGCAGTGCTACGCCTTGGATTCCAGGGGCCACCCGTAACTATGGCTACACCTTC. The J gene is TRBJ1-2, the V gene TRBV20-1; possibly TRBD1 for D (6 bases). This CDR3 spans 18 amino acids. Trimming stripped 4 bases from V and 1 base from J, with 25 bases between. Per germline, CDR1 DFQATT and CDR2 SNEGSKA (reference sequence).

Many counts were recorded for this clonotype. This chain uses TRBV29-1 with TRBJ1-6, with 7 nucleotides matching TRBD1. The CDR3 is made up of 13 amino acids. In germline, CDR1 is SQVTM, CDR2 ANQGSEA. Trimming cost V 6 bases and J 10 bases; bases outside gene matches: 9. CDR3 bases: TGCAGCGTCCAGGGGGGGGACCGCTCACCCCTCCACTTT. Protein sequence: CSVQGGDRSPLHF.

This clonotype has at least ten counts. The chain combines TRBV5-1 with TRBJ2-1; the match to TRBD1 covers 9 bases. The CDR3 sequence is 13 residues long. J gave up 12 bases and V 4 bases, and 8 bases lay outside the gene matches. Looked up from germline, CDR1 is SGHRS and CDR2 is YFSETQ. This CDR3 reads CASSRTGGAGQFF. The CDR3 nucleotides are TGCGCCAGCAGCCGCACAGGGGGCGCCGGGCAGTTCTTC.

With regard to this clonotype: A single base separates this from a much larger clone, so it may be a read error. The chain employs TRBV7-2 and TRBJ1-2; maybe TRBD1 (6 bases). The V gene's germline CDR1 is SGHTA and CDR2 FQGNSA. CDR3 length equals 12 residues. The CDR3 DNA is TGTGCCAGCACCCTCCAGGGGAAAGGCTGCACCTTC. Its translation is CASTLQGKGCTF.

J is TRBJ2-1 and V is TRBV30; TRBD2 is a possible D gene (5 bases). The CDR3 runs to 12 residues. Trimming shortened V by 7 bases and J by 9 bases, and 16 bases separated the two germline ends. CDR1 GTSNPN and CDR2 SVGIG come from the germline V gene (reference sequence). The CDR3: CASGIEGGEQFF. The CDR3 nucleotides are TGTGCCTCCGGGATCGAGGGCGGTGAGCAGTTCTTC. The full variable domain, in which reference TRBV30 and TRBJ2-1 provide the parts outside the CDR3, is SQTIHQWPATLVQPVGSPLSLECTVEGTSNPNLYWYRQAAGRGLQLLFYSVGIGQISSEVPQNLSASRPQDRQFILSSKKLLLSDSGFYLCASGIEGGEQFFGPGTRLTVL.

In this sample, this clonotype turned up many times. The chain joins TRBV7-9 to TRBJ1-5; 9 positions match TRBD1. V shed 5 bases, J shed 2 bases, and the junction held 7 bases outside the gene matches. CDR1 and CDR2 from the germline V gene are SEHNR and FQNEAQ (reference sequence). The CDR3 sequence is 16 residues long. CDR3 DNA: TGTGCCAGCAGCGCCGGGACAGGGTTCGGCAATCAGCCCCAGCATTTT. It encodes CASSAGTGFGNQPQHF.

In DNA, the CDR3 is TGCAGTGCTAGTAAGGGTTTCGGTGAAAAACTGTTTTTT. Its protein is CSASKGFGEKLFF. The gene calls are TRBV20-1 and TRBJ1-4; D ambiguous. V dropped 3 bases and J dropped 7 bases, with 12 bases sitting between them. The CDR3 totals 13 residues. CDR1 is DFQATT, CDR2 SNEGSKA, per germline (reference sequence).

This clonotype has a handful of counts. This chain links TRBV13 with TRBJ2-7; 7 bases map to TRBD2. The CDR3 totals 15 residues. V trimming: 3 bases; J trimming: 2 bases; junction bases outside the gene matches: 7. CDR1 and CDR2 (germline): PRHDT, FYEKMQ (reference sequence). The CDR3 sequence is CASSFRREPPYEQYF. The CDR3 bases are TGTGCCAGCAGCTTCAGGCGGGAGCCCCCCTACGAGCAGTACTTC.

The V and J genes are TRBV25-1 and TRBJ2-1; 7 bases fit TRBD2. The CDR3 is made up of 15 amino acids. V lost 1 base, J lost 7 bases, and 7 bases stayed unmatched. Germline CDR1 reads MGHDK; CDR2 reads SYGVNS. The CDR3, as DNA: TGTGCCAGCAGTGAATTCGGGGGAGGGAATAATGAGCAGTTCTTC. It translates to CASSEFGGGNNEQFF.

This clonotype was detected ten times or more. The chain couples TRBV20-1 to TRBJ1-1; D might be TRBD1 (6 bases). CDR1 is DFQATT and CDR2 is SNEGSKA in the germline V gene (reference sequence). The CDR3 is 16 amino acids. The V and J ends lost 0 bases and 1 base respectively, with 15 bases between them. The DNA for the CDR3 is TGCAGTGCTAGAGATAGTACGCGAGGGGGGAACACTGAAGCTTTCTTT. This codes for CSARDSTRGGNTEAFF.

CDR3 amino acids: CASTISTLNEQFF. In DNA, the CDR3 is TGCGCCAGCACCATTTCAACTCTCAATGAGCAGTTCTTC. The V call is TRBV5-1, the J call TRBJ2-1; no reliable D call. CDR3 length: 13 residues. V lost 6 bases, J lost 6 bases, and 13 bases lay in between. CDR1 SGHRS and CDR2 YFSETQ come from the germline V gene.

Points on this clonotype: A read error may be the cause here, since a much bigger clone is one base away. The DNA of the CDR3 is TGCAGTGCTCCAATTAAGGTGGGCTACGATGAGCAGTTCTTC. Amino acid sequence: CSAPIKVGYDEQFF. The genes are TRBV20-1 and TRBJ2-5; D gene unclear. The J call could be wrong; TRBJ2-1 is a better fit for the DNA end. This CDR3 is 14 amino acids long. Germline assignment: CDR1 DFQATT and CDR2 SNEGSKA (reference sequence).

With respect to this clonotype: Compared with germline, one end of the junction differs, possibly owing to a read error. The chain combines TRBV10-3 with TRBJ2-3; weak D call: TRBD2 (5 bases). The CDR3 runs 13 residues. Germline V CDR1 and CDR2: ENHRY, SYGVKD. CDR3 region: CAIRDSTTDTRYF. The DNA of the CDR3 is TGTGCCATCAGGGACTCCACCACAGATACGCGGTATTTT.